A selection of T cell receptor beta chains follows, all from one sample in a study of T cell responses to AZD1222 COVID-19 vaccine. Method: immunoSEQ multiplex PCR; TCRdb's copy keeps in-frame clones and lacks some. The sample includes about 100,000 clones, around nine tenths of them seen just once. Here the sequenced sample was peripheral blood, taken on day 0 of AZD1222 vaccination. These TCRs come from an adult in good health. CDR3s include the opening cysteine and the closing phenylalanine or tryptophan. A D gene is named only where the DNA matches it firmly. Clone size, where shown, is once, few, many, or a class for clones that have expanded.

d_gene: TRBD2
v_gene: TRBV5-4
abundance: .
j_gene: TRBJ2-7
CDR3aa: CASSLRLAGGSSSYEQYF
CDR3nt: TGTGCCAGCAGCCTAAGACTAGCGGGAGGCTCGAGCTCCTACGAGCAGTACTTC

d_gene: .
v_gene: TRBV27
abundance: .
j_gene: TRBJ1-1
CDR3aa: CASSPLDRNTEAFF
CDR3nt: TGTGCCAGCAGTCCCCTCGACAGGAACACTGAAGCTTTCTTT

d_gene: .
v_gene: TRBV7-8
abundance: .
j_gene: TRBJ1-1
CDR3aa: CASRENTEAFF
CDR3nt: TGTGCCAGCAGGGAGAACACTGAAGCTTTCTTT

d_gene: TRBD2
v_gene: TRBV11-2
abundance: .
j_gene: TRBJ2-2
CDR3aa: CASRPPQGLAGVSTGELFF
CDR3nt: TGTGCCAGCAGACCGCCCCAGGGACTAGCGGGAGTTAGCACCGGGGAGCTGTTTTTT

d_gene: TRBD2
v_gene: TRBV19
abundance: .
j_gene: TRBJ2-3
CDR3aa: CASSIDHIAGGVSEQYF
CDR3nt: TGTGCCAGTAGTATAGATCACATAGCGGGTGGAGTTTCAGAGCAGTATTTT

d_gene: .
v_gene: TRBV7-3
abundance: .
j_gene: TRBJ2-7
CDR3aa: CASSWWGGHEQYF
CDR3nt: TGTGCCAGCAGCTGGTGGGGAGGCCACGAGCAGTACTTC

d_gene: TRBD1
v_gene: TRBV7-6
abundance: .
j_gene: TRBJ1-5
CDR3aa: CASSLDGTGGAQPQHF
CDR3nt: TGTGCCAGCAGCTTAGATGGGACAGGGGGCGCCCAGCCCCAGCATTTT

d_gene: .
v_gene: TRBV3-1/TRBV3-2
abundance: .
j_gene: TRBJ2-1
CDR3aa: CASSQVTAGNNEQFF
CDR3nt: TGTGCCAGCAGCCAAGTCACCGCAGGCAACAATGAGCAGTTCTTC

d_gene: TRBD1
v_gene: TRBV11-3
abundance: .
j_gene: TRBJ2-1
CDR3aa: CASSSGQGSYNEQFF
CDR3nt: TGTGCCAGCAGCTCGGGACAGGGGTCATACAATGAGCAGTTCTTC

d_gene: TRBD1
v_gene: TRBV9
abundance: .
j_gene: TRBJ2-1
CDR3aa: CASSGWTGLRPTYNEQFF
CDR3nt: TGTGCCAGCAGCGGCTGGACAGGCTTAAGGCCTACATACAATGAGCAGTTCTTC

d_gene: .
v_gene: TRBV18
abundance: once
j_gene: TRBJ1-4
CDR3aa: CASSLNSPLNEKLFF
CDR3nt: TGTGCCAGCTCACTGAATTCCCCCTTAAATGAAAAACTGTTTTTT

d_gene: TRBD2
v_gene: TRBV28
abundance: .
j_gene: TRBJ2-7
CDR3aa: CASETSGRFYEQYF
CDR3nt: TGTGCCAGCGAGACTAGCGGGCGCTTCTACGAGCAGTACTTC

d_gene: TRBD1
v_gene: TRBV30
abundance: .
j_gene: TRBJ1-2
CDR3aa: CAWRPLDRRYGYTF
CDR3nt: TGTGCCTGGAGACCCCTGGACAGGCGCTATGGCTACACCTTC

d_gene: TRBD2
v_gene: TRBV4-2
abundance: .
j_gene: TRBJ2-1
CDR3aa: CASSPPTSGSGEQFF
CDR3nt: TGTGCCAGCAGCCCTCCCACTAGCGGGAGCGGCGAGCAGTTCTTC

d_gene: .
v_gene: TRBV7-9
abundance: .
j_gene: TRBJ1-1
CDR3aa: CASRQGANTEAFF
CDR3nt: TGTGCCAGCAGGCAGGGTGCGAACACTGAAGCTTTCTTT

d_gene: .
v_gene: TRBV4-2
abundance: .
j_gene: TRBJ2-7
CDR3aa: CASSQDRGSSYEQYF
CDR3nt: TGTGCCAGCAGCCAAGACAGGGGCAGCTCCTACGAGCAGTACTTC

d_gene: .
v_gene: TRBV19
abundance: .
j_gene: TRBJ2-2
CDR3aa: CASMGMMAQNFVATGELFF
CDR3nt: TGTGCCAGTATGGGTATGATGGCCCAAAATTTTGTTGCGACCGGGGAGCTGTTTTTT

d_gene: .
v_gene: TRBV5-5
abundance: .
j_gene: TRBJ1-5
CDR3aa: CASSLGNSGGPQHF
CDR3nt: TGTGCCAGCAGCTTGGGCAACAGTGGTGGGCCCCAGCATTTT

d_gene: .
v_gene: TRBV2
abundance: .
j_gene: TRBJ2-5
CDR3aa: CAWGETQYF
CDR3nt: TGTGCCTGGGGGGAGACCCAGTACTTC

d_gene: .
v_gene: TRBV30
abundance: .
j_gene: TRBJ2-1
CDR3aa: CAWSGRPYNEQFF
CDR3nt: TGTGCCTGGAGTGGGAGGCCGTACAATGAGCAGTTCTTC

d_gene: .
v_gene: TRBV21-1
abundance: .
j_gene: TRBJ2-4
CDR3aa: CASSKVVGAGTNIQYF
CDR3nt: .

d_gene: TRBD1
v_gene: TRBV30
abundance: once
j_gene: TRBJ1-1
CDR3aa: CAWRPTGQGNSEAFF
CDR3nt: TGTGCCTGGAGACCTACGGGACAGGGTAATTCTGAAGCTTTCTTT

d_gene: .
v_gene: TRBV3-1/TRBV3-2
abundance: .
j_gene: TRBJ2-2
CDR3aa: CASSLYPGGAGELFF
CDR3nt: TGTGCCAGCAGCCTCTACCCAGGGGGGGCCGGGGAGCTGTTTTTT

d_gene: .
v_gene: TRBV21-1
abundance: .
j_gene: TRBJ2-7
CDR3aa: CASSHSQRPSYEQYF
CDR3nt: TGTGCCAGCAGCCACTCCCAGCGGCCCTCCTACGAGCAGTACTTC

d_gene: TRBD2
v_gene: TRBV7-8
abundance: .
j_gene: TRBJ2-5
CDR3aa: CASSLAELAGETQYF
CDR3nt: TGTGCCAGCAGCTTAGCTGAGTTAGCGGGAGAGACCCAGTACTTC

d_gene: TRBD1
v_gene: TRBV28
abundance: .
j_gene: TRBJ1-1
CDR3aa: CASSLPGQGATEAFF
CDR3nt: TGTGCCAGCAGTCTGCCGGGACAGGGGGCAACTGAAGCTTTCTTT

d_gene: TRBD1
v_gene: TRBV28
abundance: few
j_gene: TRBJ1-6
CDR3aa: CASSFDRDSPLHF
CDR3nt: TGTGCCAGCAGTTTTGACAGGGACTCACCCCTCCACTTT

d_gene: .
v_gene: TRBV5-4
abundance: .
j_gene: TRBJ2-7
CDR3aa: CASSFAGAQQYF
CDR3nt: TGTGCCAGCAGCTTCGCGGGTGCCCAGCAGTACTTC

d_gene: .
v_gene: TRBV27
abundance: .
j_gene: TRBJ2-1
CDR3aa: CASSLPPPGQREQFF
CDR3nt: TGTGCCAGCAGTTTACCCCCCCCAGGGCAGAGGGAGCAGTTCTTC

d_gene: .
v_gene: TRBV5-1
abundance: .
j_gene: TRBJ2-5
CDR3aa: CASSLARNQETQYF
CDR3nt: TGCGCCAGCAGCTTGGCCCGCAATCAAGAGACCCAGTACTTC

d_gene: .
v_gene: TRBV7-9
abundance: .
j_gene: TRBJ1-4
CDR3aa: CASWGGKFNEKLFF
CDR3nt: TGTGCCAGCTGGGGTGGGAAATTCAATGAAAAACTGTTTTTT

d_gene: TRBD1
v_gene: TRBV18
abundance: .
j_gene: TRBJ2-7
CDR3aa: CASSPGTGDEQYF
CDR3nt: TGTGCCAGCTCACCGGGGACAGGGGACGAGCAGTACTTC

d_gene: TRBD1
v_gene: TRBV28
abundance: .
j_gene: TRBJ1-4
CDR3aa: CASATGGGLRGEKLFF
CDR3nt: TGTGCCAGCGCTACAGGGGGCGGTTTACGAGGTGAAAAACTGTTTTTT

d_gene: TRBD1
v_gene: TRBV27
abundance: .
j_gene: TRBJ2-5
CDR3aa: CASSSGQGSAAQYF
CDR3nt: TGTGCCAGCAGTTCAGGACAGGGGAGCGCGGCCCAGTACTTC

d_gene: TRBD1
v_gene: TRBV7-3
abundance: once
j_gene: TRBJ1-1
CDR3aa: CASSSGQAITEAFF
CDR3nt: TGTGCCAGCAGCTCCGGACAGGCTATCACTGAAGCTTTCTTT

d_gene: .
v_gene: TRBV28
abundance: .
j_gene: TRBJ1-1
CDR3aa: CASSFQRRDNTEAFF
CDR3nt: TGTGCCAGCAGTTTCCAGAGAAGGGACAACACTGAAGCTTTCTTT

d_gene: .
v_gene: TRBV28
abundance: .
j_gene: TRBJ1-2
CDR3aa: CASSLIFPDTHYGYTF
CDR3nt: TGTGCCAGCAGTTTAATCTTCCCTGACACTCACTATGGCTACACCTTC

d_gene: TRBD1
v_gene: TRBV7-2
abundance: .
j_gene: TRBJ2-7
CDR3aa: CASSQAGTGYYEQYF
CDR3nt: TGTGCCAGCAGCCAGGCCGGGACAGGGTACTACGAGCAGTACTTC